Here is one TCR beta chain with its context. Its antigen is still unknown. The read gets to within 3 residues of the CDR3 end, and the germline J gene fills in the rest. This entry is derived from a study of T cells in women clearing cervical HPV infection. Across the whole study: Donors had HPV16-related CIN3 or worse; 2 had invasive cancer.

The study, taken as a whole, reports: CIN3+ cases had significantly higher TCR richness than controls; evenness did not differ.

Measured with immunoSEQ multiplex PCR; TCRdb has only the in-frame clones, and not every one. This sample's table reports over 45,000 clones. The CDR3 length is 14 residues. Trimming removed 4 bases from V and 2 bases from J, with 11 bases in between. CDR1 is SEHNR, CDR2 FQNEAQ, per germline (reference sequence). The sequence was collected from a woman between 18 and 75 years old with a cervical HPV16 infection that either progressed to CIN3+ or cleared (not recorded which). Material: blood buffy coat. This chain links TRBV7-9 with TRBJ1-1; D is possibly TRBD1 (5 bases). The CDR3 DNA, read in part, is TGTGCCAGCAGCTATACCGACAGCAACACTGAA. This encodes CASSYTDSNTE. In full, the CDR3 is CASSYTDSNTEAFF.